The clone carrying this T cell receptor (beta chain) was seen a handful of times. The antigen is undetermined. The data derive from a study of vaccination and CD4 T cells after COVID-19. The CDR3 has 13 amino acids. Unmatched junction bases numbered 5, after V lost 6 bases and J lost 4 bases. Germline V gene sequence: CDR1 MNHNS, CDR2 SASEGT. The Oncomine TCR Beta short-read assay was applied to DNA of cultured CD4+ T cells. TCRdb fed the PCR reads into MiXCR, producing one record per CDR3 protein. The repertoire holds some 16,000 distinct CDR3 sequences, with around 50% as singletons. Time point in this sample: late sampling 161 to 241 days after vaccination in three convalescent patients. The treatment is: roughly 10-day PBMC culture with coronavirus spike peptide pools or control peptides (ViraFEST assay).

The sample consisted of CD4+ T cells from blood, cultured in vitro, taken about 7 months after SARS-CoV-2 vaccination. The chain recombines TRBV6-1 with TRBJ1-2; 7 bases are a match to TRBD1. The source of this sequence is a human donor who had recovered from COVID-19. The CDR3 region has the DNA TGTGCCAGCAGAGCCGGGACAGCCTATGGCTACACCTTC. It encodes CASRAGTAYGYTF.